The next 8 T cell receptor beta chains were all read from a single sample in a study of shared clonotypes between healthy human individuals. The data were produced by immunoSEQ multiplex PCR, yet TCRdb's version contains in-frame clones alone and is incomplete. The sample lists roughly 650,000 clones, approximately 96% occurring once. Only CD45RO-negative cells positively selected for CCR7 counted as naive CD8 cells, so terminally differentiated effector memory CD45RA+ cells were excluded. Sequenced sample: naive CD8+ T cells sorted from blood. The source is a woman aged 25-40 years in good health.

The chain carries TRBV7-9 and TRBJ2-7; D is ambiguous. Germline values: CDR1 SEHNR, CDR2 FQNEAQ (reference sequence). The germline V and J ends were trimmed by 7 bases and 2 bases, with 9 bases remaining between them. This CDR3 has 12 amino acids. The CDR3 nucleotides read TGTGCCAGCACCCCAGGAACCTACGAGCAGTACTTC. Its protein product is CASTPGTYEQYF.

This CDR3 is CASSLYSGASTDTQYF. The CDR3 DNA follows: TGTGCCAGCAGTTTATATAGCGGTGCTAGCACAGATACGCAGTATTTT. The gene calls are TRBV28 and TRBJ2-3; tentative D call: TRBD2 (6 bases). CDR1 MDHEN and CDR2 SYDVKM come from the germline V gene. V lost 1 base and J 0 bases, leaving 11 bases between the germline ends. The CDR3 has 16 amino acids.

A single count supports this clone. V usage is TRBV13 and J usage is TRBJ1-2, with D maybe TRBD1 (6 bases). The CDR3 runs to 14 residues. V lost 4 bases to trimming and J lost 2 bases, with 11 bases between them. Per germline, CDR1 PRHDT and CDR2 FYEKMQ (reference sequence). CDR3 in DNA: TGTGCCAGCAGCTCCCCAGGGGTCAACTATGGCTACACCTTC. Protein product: CASSSPGVNYGYTF.

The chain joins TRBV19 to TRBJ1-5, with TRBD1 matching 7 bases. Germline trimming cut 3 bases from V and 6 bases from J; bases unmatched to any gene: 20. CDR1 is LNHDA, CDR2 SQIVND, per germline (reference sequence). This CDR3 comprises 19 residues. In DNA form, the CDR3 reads TGTGCCAGTAGTATGGGTCCTTGGACAGGAATCCTGGATAGTCAGCCCCAGCATTTT. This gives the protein CASSMGPWTGILDSQPQHF. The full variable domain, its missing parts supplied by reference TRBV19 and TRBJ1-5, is DGGITQSPKYLFRKEGQNVTLSCEQNLNHDAMYWYRQDPGQGLRLIYYSQIVNDFQKGDIAEGYSVSREKKESFPLTVTSAQKNPTAFYLCASSMGPWTGILDSQPQHFGDGTRLSIL.

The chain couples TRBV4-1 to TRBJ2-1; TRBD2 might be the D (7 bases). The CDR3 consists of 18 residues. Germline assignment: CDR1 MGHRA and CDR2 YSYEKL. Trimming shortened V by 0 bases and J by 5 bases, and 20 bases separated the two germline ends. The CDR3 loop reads CASSQEWAGGGRDNEQFF. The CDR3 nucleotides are TGCGCCAGCAGCCAAGAATGGGCCGGCGGGGGCAGGGACAATGAGCAGTTCTTC.

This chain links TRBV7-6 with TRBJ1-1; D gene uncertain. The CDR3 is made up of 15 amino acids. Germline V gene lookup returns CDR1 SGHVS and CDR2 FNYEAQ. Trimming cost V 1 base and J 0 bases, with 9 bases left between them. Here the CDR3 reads CASSLEAAMNTEAFF. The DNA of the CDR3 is TGTGCCAGCAGCTTAGAGGCTGCCATGAACACTGAAGCTTTCTTT.

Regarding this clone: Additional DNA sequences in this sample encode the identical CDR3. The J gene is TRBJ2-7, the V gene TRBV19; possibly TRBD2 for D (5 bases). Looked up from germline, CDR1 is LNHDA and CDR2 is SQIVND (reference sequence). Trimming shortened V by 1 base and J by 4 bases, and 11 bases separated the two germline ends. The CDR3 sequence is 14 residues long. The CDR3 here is CASSIGGAGYEQYF. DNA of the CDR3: TGTGCCAGTAGTATAGGGGGAGCTGGGTACGAGCAGTACTTC.

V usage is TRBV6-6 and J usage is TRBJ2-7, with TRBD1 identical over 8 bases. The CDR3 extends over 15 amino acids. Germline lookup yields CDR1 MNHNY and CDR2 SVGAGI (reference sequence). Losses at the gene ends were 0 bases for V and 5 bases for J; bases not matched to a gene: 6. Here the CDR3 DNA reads TGTGCCAGCAGTTACTCGCAGGGGGCCCTTGACGAGCAGTACTTC. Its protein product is CASSYSQGALDEQYF.